This T cell receptor (beta chain) was found in a study of T cell repertoires in cytomegalovirus infection. Study-wide findings and caveats: Ex vivo responses were dominated by HLA-C-restricted CMV-specific TCR beta clonotypes. Of the TCR beta families, the public ones yielded a cumulative frequency that identified carriers of CMV plus the relevant HLA.

The CDR3 is 15 amino acids. After removal of 5 bases from V and 4 bases from J, the junction contained 6 bases not matched to a gene. Germline assignment: CDR1 LNHDA and CDR2 SQIVND (reference sequence). This clonotype has a count of ten or more. Its target is not known. In TCRdb, the reads were re-called with MiXCR into one record per CDR3 protein. The sample holds fewer than 700,000 distinct CDR3 sequences, 20% to 30% seen once. Sample: CD8+ T cells from PBMCs. The chain recombines TRBV19 with TRBJ2-1; TRBD2 agrees at 9 bases. This sequence originates from a human donor in good health (CMV status not recorded). Some clones in this sample may be carry-over from other donors' samples. The CDR3 sequence: CASSSGTSLYNEQFF. In DNA, the CDR3 is TGTGCCAGTAGTTCCGGGACTAGCCTTTACAATGAGCAGTTCTTC.